This T cell receptor beta chain was captured by sequencing in a study of graft-versus-host responses after intestinal transplantation. Study overall: Every transplant recipient was induced with anti-thymocyte globulin, then maintained on tacrolimus and steroids for two to three years.

Researchers placed about 200,000 CFSE-labeled responder cells in culture with about 200,000 irradiated, violet-dye-labeled stimulator cells. Cell sorting after the reaction yielded proliferating CFSE-low CD3+CD4+ and CD3+CD8+ responders. This table comes from immunoSEQ multiplex PCR, and its TCRdb copy is limited to in-frame clones, with some not included. The repertoire holds more than 5,500 clones, with roughly 33% as singletons. V shed 0 bases and J shed 0 bases, with 5 bases lying between them. The germline CDR1 and CDR2 sequences are SGHNT and YENEEA. The CDR3 has 15 amino acids. This clone was seen a few times.

The sample here was alloreactive CD8+ T cells from a mixed lymphocyte reaction culture, taken before intestinal transplant. Subset defined: CFSE-low proliferating T cells sorted from roughly six-day pre-transplant mixed lymphocyte reaction (GvH or HvG direction). This receptor was taken from a human patient who received an intestinal transplant. The rearrangement joins TRBV11-3 to TRBJ2-2; D uncertain. The CDR3: CASSLDPSNTGELFF. The CDR3 coding sequence is TGTGCCAGCAGCTTAGACCCGTCGAACACCGGGGAGCTGTTTTTT.